One TCR beta chain is described in this entry. Its antigen is currently unknown. The sample belongs to a study of cytomegalovirus exposure and HLA in healthy donors. The PCR made use of 60 Vbeta and 13 Jbeta primers. How the authors handled the data: Later reanalysis found around 84 million unique TCR beta chains, around 9.9 million of them shared. Sequencing was performed with immunoSEQ multiplex PCR; in TCRdb, only in-frame clones are kept and a portion is missing. Clonal size and the V and J genes are those of that table, whereas D and trimming came from the DNA. The sample lists around 250,000 clones, approximately 80% seen once, with 8% in the top ten. General study points: Overall, under 200 TCR beta chains were annotated as cytomegalovirus-associated.

Germline lookup yields CDR1 MNHNY and CDR2 SVGAGI (reference sequence). The V end lost 4 bases, the J end lost 2 bases, and 9 bases lay between the germline ends. The CDR3 totals 15 residues. The sample was PBMCs. The chain employs TRBV6-6 and TRBJ2-6, with D perhaps matching TRBD1 (5 bases). The origin of this receptor is an older woman in good health and CMV-seropositive. The CDR3 reads CASSLQEPGANVLTF. CDR3 nucleotide sequence: TGTGCCAGCAGTTTACAGGAACCTGGGGCCAACGTCCTGACTTTC.